The following is a TCR beta chain sequence with its context. Its matching antigen is unknown. Sequencing libraries made from TCR beta cDNA carried unique molecular identifiers. Each CDR3 protein is one row after TCRdb ran MiXCR on the PCR reads. The sample lists 350,000 to 450,000 distinct CDR3 sequences, 30% to 45% occurring once. This specimen comes from a study of post-analysis software for immune sequencing data. The overall study: Some patients lacked subtype; others had relapsing-remitting, secondary progressive or progressive-relapsing disease. Study findings and constraints: TRBV5-6, TRBV5-1 and TRBV20-1 belonged to a set of roughly 5 TRBV segments that were more frequent in patients than controls.

V lost 4 bases and J 2 bases, leaving 10 bases between the germline ends. Germline V gene data show CDR1 as SGHRS and CDR2 as YFSETQ. This CDR3 has 15 residues. Sequences were obtained from blood. The source is a girl aged 2 to 10 with multiple sclerosis. This chain links TRBV5-1 with TRBJ2-6; D unclear. The CDR3 region has the DNA TGCGCCAGCAGCCCGGCCCCGGCTGGGGCCAACGTCCTGACTTTC. The encoded protein is CASSPAPAGANVLTF.